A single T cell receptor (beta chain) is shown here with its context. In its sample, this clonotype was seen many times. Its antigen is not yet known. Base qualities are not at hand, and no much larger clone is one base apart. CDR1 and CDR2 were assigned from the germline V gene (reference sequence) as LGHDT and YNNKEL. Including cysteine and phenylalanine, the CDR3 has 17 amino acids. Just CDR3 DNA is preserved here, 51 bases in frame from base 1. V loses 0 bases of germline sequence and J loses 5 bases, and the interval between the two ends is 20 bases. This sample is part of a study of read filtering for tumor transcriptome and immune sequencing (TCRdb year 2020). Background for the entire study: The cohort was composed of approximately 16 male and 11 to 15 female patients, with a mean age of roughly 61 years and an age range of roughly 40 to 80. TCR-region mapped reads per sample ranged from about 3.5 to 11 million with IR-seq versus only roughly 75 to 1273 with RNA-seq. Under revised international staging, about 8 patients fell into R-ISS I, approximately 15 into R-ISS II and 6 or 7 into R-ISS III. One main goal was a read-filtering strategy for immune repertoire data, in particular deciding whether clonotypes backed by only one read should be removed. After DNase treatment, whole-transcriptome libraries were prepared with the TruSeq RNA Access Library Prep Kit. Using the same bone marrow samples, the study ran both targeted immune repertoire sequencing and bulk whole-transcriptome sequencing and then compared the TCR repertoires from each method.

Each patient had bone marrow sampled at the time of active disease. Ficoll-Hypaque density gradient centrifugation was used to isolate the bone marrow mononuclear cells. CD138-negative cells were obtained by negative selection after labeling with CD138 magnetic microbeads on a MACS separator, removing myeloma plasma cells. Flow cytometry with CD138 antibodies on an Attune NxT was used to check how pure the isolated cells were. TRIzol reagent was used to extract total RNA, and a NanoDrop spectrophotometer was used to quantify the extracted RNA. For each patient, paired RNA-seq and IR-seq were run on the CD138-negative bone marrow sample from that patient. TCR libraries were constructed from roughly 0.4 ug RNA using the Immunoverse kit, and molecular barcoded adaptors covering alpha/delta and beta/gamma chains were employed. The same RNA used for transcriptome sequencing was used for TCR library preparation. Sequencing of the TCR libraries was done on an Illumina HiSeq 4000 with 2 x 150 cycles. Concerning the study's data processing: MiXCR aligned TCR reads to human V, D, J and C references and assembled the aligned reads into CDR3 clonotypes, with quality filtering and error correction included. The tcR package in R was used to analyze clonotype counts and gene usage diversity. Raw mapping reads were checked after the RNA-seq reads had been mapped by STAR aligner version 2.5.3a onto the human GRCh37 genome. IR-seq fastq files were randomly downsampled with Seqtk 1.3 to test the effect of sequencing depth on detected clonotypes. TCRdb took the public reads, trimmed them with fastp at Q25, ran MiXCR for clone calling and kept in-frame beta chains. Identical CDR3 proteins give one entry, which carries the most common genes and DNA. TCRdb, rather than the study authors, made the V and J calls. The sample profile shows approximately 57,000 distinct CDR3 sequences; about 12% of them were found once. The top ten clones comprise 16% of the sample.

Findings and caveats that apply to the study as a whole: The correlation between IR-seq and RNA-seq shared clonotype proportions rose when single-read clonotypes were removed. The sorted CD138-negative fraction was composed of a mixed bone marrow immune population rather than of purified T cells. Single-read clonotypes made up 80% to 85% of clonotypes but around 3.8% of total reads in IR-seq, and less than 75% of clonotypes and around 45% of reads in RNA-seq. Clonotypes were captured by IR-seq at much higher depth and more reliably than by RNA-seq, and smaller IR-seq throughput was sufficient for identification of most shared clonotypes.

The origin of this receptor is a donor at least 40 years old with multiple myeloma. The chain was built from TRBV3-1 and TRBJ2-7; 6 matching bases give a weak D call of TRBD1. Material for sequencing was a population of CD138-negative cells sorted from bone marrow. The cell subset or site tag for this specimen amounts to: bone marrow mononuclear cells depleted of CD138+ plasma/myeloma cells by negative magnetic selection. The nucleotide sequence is TGTGCCAGCAGCCAAGAAACCGCCGAAAGGACAGCGGACGAGCAGTACTTC. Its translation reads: CASSQETAERTADEQYF.